This T cell receptor beta chain was profiled in a study of blood T cell repertoires in COVID-19 (dated by TCRdb to the early 2020s). Regarding the research as a whole: Samples covering the acute and convalescent phases of COVID-19 were provided by collaborators in the United States, Italy and Spain. The prospective study material was composed of cDNA or gDNA derived from T cells, B-cell-depleted T cells, or PBMCs. Subjects who had been exposed to COVID-19, were actively infected with it, or had recovered from it provided the deeply sampled blood TCRbeta repertoires that made up the dataset. The repertoires were released in a freely available public database meant as a resource for research on the immune response to SARS-CoV-2. Samples came from the ongoing ImmuneRACE study (first 160 participants) plus 1,254 subjects from 6 global collaborators. The sample metadata nearly always contained a de-identified subject ID, COVID-19 status, age in years and sex. Where available, HLA class I and class II types were obtained from metadata supplied by the sample provider rather than from assay-based typing.

TCRbeta CDR3 regions were amplified from genomic DNA by means of the immunoSEQ Assay, a bias-controlled multiplex PCR. Concerning the study's data processing: Within the assay, amplification of reference gene primers was used to estimate how many nucleated cells each sample contained. To quantify the absolute abundance of each unique TCRbeta CDR3 rearrangement, sequence reads were collapsed and filtered. For each sample, productive Simpson clonality was calculated as the square root of Simpson's diversity index across productive rearrangements. TCRdb's version of the immuneACCESS table is confined to in-frame rearrangements and falls short of the full clone set. An unresolved V gene accounts for under half of the shortfall where checked; the remainder is of unknown origin. Clonal size and the V and J genes are those of that table, whereas D and trimming came from the DNA. Recorded for this sample are 150,000 to 200,000 clones; around four fifths of them occurred a single time. Around 2.7% of the sample belongs to the ten largest clones.

The collaborating institutions used their own protocols to collect whole blood in K2EDTA tubes. Collaborator samples were shipped for TCRbeta analysis as frozen whole blood, isolated PBMCs, or DNA extracted from either sample type. Broad study findings and their caveats: The amount of clinical and demographic metadata varied by source and participant and was provided uncurated.

Notes on this clone: Its antigen is still unknown. No much larger clone is present one base from it, and per-base qualities are unavailable.

From its cysteine to its phenylalanine, the CDR3 spans 14 amino acids. Left in the record is the CDR3 DNA by itself, 42 bases read in frame from the first base. Looking up the germline V gene (reference sequence) yields CDR1 SGHNT and CDR2 YYREEE. V is pared back by 3 bases and J by 4 bases, with 13 bases lying between the germline termini. The rearrangement combines TRBV5-4 with TRBJ1-1, with TRBD1 perhaps the D gene, on 5 matching bases. This receptor was taken from a man in his 70s with acute or convalescent COVID-19. The sequencing input was peripheral blood. The CDR3 amino acid sequence is: CASSSGWGGTEAFF. The nucleotide sequence reads as follows: TGTGCCAGCAGCTCCGGATGGGGGGGCACTGAAGCTTTCTTT.